The present entry profiles one T cell receptor beta chain with its context. As processed by the authors: Reference gene primer amplification yielded estimated nucleated cell counts. Some clones are missing from TCRdb's copy, which holds only in-frame ones; the method was immunoSEQ multiplex PCR. V, J and clone size reflect that table, while D and trimming were determined from the DNA. In the table there are 100,000 to 150,000 clones, roughly 79% of which are singletons. The CDR3 contains 17 residues. V trimming: 0 bases; J trimming: 6 bases; junction bases outside the gene matches: 10. In germline, CDR1 is GTSNPN, CDR2 SVGIG (reference sequence). This record belongs to a study of blood T cell repertoires in COVID-19. About the research overall: Collection of acute and convalescent COVID-19 samples took place in the United States, Italy and Spain. In each case, the material was cDNA or gDNA derived from T cells, B-cell-depleted T cells, or PBMCs.

Sequenced sample: peripheral blood. The TCR sequence derives from an older woman with active or convalescent COVID-19. The rearrangement joins TRBV30 to TRBJ2-1, with 11 positions matching TRBD2. CDR3 in DNA: TGTGCCTGGAGTGTCTCGGGAAGACTAGCGGGATTCAATGAGCAGTTCTTC. This translates into CAWSVSGRLAGFNEQFF. The entire variable domain, with the rest obtained from reference TRBV30 and TRBJ2-1, is as follows: SQTIHQWPATLVQPVGSPLSLECTVEGTSNPNLYWYRQAAGRGLQLLFYSVGIGQISSEVPQNLSASRPQDRQFILSSKKLLLSDSGFYLCAWSVSGRLAGFNEQFFGPGTRLTVL.